This T cell receptor (beta chain) comes out of a study of early T cells in non-severe SARS-CoV-2 infection. Unique molecular identifiers (one per individual cDNA molecule) were attached. TCRdb re-called the 5' RACE reads with MiXCR, one entry per CDR3 protein. Found here are some 36,000 distinct CDR3 sequences, 5% to 6.5% of them singletons; the top ten hold roughly 4.4%. The CDR3 totals 14 residues. V gave up 7 bases and J gave up 1 base; unmatched junction bases: 5. Germline loops: CDR1 KGHDR, CDR2 SFDVKD. This clonotype was detected ten times or more. The receptor comes from an adult who was a healthcare worker with PCR-confirmed SARS-CoV-2 infection or an uninfected control (not recorded which). The specimen sequenced was whole blood. The genes are TRBV24-1 and TRBJ1-1; 7 bases are a match to TRBD1. CDR3: CATRAGTANTEAFF. The CDR3 bases are TGTGCCACCAGAGCCGGGACAGCGAACACTGAAGCTTTCTTT.